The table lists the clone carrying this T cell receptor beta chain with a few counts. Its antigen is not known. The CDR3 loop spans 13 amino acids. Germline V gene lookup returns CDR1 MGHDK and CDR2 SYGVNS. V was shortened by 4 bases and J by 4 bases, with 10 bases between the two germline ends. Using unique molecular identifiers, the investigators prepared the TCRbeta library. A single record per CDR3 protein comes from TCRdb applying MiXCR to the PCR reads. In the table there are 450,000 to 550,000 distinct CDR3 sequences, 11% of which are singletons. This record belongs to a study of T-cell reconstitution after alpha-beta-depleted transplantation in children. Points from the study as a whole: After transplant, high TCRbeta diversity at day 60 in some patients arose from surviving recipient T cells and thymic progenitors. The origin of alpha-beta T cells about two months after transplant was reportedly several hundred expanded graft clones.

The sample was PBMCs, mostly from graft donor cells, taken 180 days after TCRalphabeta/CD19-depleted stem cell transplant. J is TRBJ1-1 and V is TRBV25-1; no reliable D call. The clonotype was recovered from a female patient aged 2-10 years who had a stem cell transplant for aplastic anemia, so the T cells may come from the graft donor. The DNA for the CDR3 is TGTGCCAGCAGTGTGTCGGGTTTCACTGAAGCTTTCTTT. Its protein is CASSVSGFTEAFF.